The clone carrying this T cell receptor (beta chain) was recorded only once. Its antigen is still unknown. This record comes from a study of a mutant IDH1 vaccine in newly diagnosed glioma. Study-wide context: Vaccine administration was initiated 4-6 weeks following radiotherapy alone, or with temozolomide cycles. Former treatment meant radiotherapy, temozolomide, or both; the majority had gotten both.

Using immunoSEQ multiplex PCR, the repertoire was profiled, and TCRdb retains in-frame clones only, with some absent. Of 30,000 to 45,000 clones in the sample, approximately 91% were seen once. With V trimmed by 3 bases and J by 7 bases, 11 bases remained unmatched. Germline loops: CDR1 KGHSH, CDR2 LQKENI. The CDR3 runs 16 residues. Time point specified: week 5, during vaccination. A single vaccine dose contained 300 ug of mutant IDH1 20-mer peptide, and topical imiquimod was used with it. The J gene is TRBJ2-1, the V gene TRBV18; 8 nucleotides align to TRBD2. This TCR derives from a man in his forties or fifties with glioma. Sequenced material: PBMCs, taken from a glioma patient whose treatment included an IDH1 peptide vaccine. The CDR3 reads CASSPPNEGLVNEQFF. DNA for the CDR3: TGTGCCAGCTCACCCCCTAATGAGGGACTAGTGAATGAGCAGTTCTTC.